The sequence of this T cell receptor (beta chain) was determined in a study of metastatic and nonmetastatic thyroid tumors. Until they underwent thyroid surgery, no patient had received any treatment. TCRdb re-called the PCR reads via MiXCR. The sample includes roughly 20,000 clones, under 35% of them seen just once. V dropped 5 bases and J dropped 8; count of bases not matched to a gene: 8. CDR3 length: 13 amino acids. Germline assignment: CDR1 DFQATT and CDR2 SNEGSKA (reference sequence). The sequenced material came from blood. The TCR sequence derives from a female donor with papillary thyroid cancer or a benign thyroid nodule (not recorded which). Some clones in this sample may be carry-over from other donors' samples. J is TRBJ1-2 and V is TRBV20-1, with TRBD1 identical over 10 bases. The CDR3 here is CSASQTGGVGYTF. The CDR3 nucleotides are TGCAGTGCTTCACAGACAGGGGGCGTGGGCTACACCTTC.